These T cell receptor beta chains were read from a single sample in a study of blood T cells in healthy people across ages. TCRdb ran MiXCR on the 5' RACE reads and lists one entry per CDR3 protein. In the table there are under 1,000,000 distinct CDR3 sequences, around 36% of which are singletons. Sample: blood. Receptor source: a man between 18 and 29 years old in good health. Each CDR3 is given without its conserved first and last residue.

v_call	j_call	cdr3_aa
TRBV18	TRBJ1-2	ASSPPSTFYGYT
TRBV6-4	TRBJ2-3	ASSDSDSATDTQY
TRBV12-3/TRBV12-4	TRBJ2-3	ASRAGADTQY
TRBV6-6	TRBJ1-5	ASRLEGAGGQPQH
TRBV10-3	TRBJ2-5	AISDGETQY
TRBV7-2	TRBJ2-2	ASSADSGQITGELF
TRBV4-1	TRBJ2-1	ASSQVLGHLQF
TRBV5-4	TRBJ1-4	ASSAWDSDEKLF
TRBV4-1	TRBJ1-2	ASSQNVRAGYGYT
TRBV12-3/TRBV12-4	TRBJ1-4	ASTEYVGTEVTEKLF
TRBV5-5	TRBJ1-1	ASSLDQYRLGLMSTEAF
TRBV14	TRBJ1-2	ASSQDGKGGEYGYT
TRBV14	TRBJ2-3	ASSPGLGLDTDTQY
TRBV21-1	TRBJ2-1	ASSKVTPVDRYNEQF
TRBV27	TRBJ1-2	ASSGDRVVGYT
TRBV5-1	TRBJ2-7	ASSLEGKTYEQY
TRBV6-2/TRBV6-3	TRBJ1-2	ASTSSVLGGYT
TRBV4-3	TRBJ2-7	ASSQARGQGPPCEQY
TRBV7-7	TRBJ2-5	ASSLVAGRAVRETQY
TRBV12-3/TRBV12-4	TRBJ1-5	ASRPGTGGAFNQPQH
TRBV5-1	TRBJ1-4	ASSLAGERSGEKLF
TRBV4-3	TRBJ2-1	ASSPSLDLSYNEQF
TRBV28	TRBJ2-3	ASSLRGFGGDLSTDTQY
TRBV12-3/TRBV12-4	TRBJ1-6	ASSLGTGFNSPLH
TRBV6-6	TRBJ1-2	ASSVGGGIGYGYT
TRBV12-3/TRBV12-4	TRBJ1-5	ASSLRGNHQPQH
TRBV20-1	TRBJ1-1	SVRKAVGEAF
TRBV10-1	TRBJ1-5	ASRDRAGSYQPQH
TRBV27	TRBJ1-5	ASSPRGGRPNQPQH
TRBV7-6	.	ASSRDTSGGLQETQY
TRBV12-3/TRBV12-4	TRBJ2-1	ASSPRGDDNEQF
TRBV2	TRBJ1-4	ASSERGQGAHARVATNEKLF
TRBV24-1	TRBJ2-1	ATSVIGGRGNEQF
TRBV20-1	TRBJ2-2	SATRRARGTGELF
TRBV12-3/TRBV12-4	.	ASRGTRKTQY
TRBV12-3/TRBV12-4	TRBJ2-1	ASSVGGPYNEQF
TRBV27	TRBJ1-2	ASSPTGLDGYT
TRBV25-1	TRBJ1-4	ASSSPQGAGEKLF
TRBV4-3	TRBJ2-5	ASSQDWGQGSKQY
TRBV5-1	TRBJ1-2	ASSATGDRSYT
TRBV10-3	TRBJ2-1	AISESIGRGSKTQF
TRBV7-2	TRBJ2-2	ASSRGGQLANTGELF
TRBV28	TRBJ1-2	ASSFPNEGHYGYT